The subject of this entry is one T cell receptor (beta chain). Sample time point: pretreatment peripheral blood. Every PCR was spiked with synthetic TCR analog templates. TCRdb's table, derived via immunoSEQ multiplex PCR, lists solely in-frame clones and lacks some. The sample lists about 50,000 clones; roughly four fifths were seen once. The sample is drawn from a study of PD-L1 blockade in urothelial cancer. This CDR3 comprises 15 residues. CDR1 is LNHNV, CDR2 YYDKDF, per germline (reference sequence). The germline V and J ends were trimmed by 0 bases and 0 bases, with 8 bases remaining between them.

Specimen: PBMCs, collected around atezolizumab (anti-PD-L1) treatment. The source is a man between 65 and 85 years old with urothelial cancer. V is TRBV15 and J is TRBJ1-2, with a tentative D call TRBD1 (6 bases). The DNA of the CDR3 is TGTGCCACCAGCAGAGAGCAGGGGACTAACTATGGCTACACCTTC. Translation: CATSREQGTNYGYTF.